The rows below give T cell receptor beta chains drawn from one sample of a study of cytomegalovirus exposure and HLA in healthy donors. The data were produced by immunoSEQ multiplex PCR, yet TCRdb's version contains in-frame clones alone and is incomplete. This table has some 180,000 clones, approximately 80% appearing once. The sample was PBMCs. Source of these receptors: a girl aged 10 to 17 in good health and CMV-seropositive. Both conserved end residues are part of each CDR3. A D gene is named only where the DNA matches it firmly. Clone size is shown for a subset of rows, as once, few, many or a class of expanded clone.

d_gene	v_gene	j_gene	abundance	CDR3aa	CDR3nt
-	TRBV18	TRBJ2-7	-	CASSPVRNRDSSYEQYF	TGTGCCAGCTCACCGGTCAGGAACAGGGATTCTTCCTACGAGCAGTACTTC
-	TRBV5-1	TRBJ2-7	once	CASSYQGSSYEQYF	TGCGCCAGCAGCTACCAGGGTTCAAGCTACGAGCAGTACTTC
TRBD2	TRBV14	TRBJ2-3	few	CASSRGSLDTQYF	TGTGCCAGCAGCCGCGGGAGTTTAGATACGCAGTATTTT
TRBD1	TRBV11-2	TRBJ1-2	-	CASSLNQGAYGYTF	TGTGCCAGCAGCTTAAATCAGGGGGCCTATGGCTACACCTTC
TRBD2	TRBV4-1	TRBJ2-2	-	CASSPEGAGGPGELFF	TGCGCCAGCAGCCCCGAGGGAGCGGGAGGTCCCGGGGAGCTGTTTTTT
-	TRBV4-3	TRBJ2-1	few	CASSQDHRRSYNEQFF	TGCGCCAGCAGCCAAGATCACCGGAGATCCTACAATGAGCAGTTCTTC
TRBD2	TRBV7-9	TRBJ2-1	-	CASSLVLAGYNEQFF	TGTGCCAGCAGCTTAGTCCTAGCGGGGTACAATGAGCAGTTCTTC
TRBD1	TRBV2	TRBJ1-5	-	CASSETGESNQPQHF	TGTGCCAGTTCTGAGACAGGGGAATCCAATCAGCCCCAGCATTTT
TRBD1	TRBV2	TRBJ2-7	-	CASSDQQGISYEQYF	TGTGCCAGCAGTGATCAACAGGGGATAAGCTACGAGCAGTACTTC
-	TRBV11-2	TRBJ2-3	-	CASSLRGKEDTQYF	TGTGCCAGCAGCCTCCGGGGGAAGGAGGATACGCAGTATTTT
-	TRBV11-1	TRBJ2-1	-	CASSRTGEGYNEQFF	TGTGCCAGCAGCCGGACGGGAGAGGGGTACAATGAGCAGTTCTTC
TRBD1	TRBV30	TRBJ2-2	-	CAWSVRRTGMTNTGELFF	TGTGCCTGGAGTGTACGTAGGACAGGGATGACGAACACCGGGGAGCTGTTTTTT
TRBD2	TRBV6-5	TRBJ2-1	-	CASSYSGLASYNEQFF	TGTGCCAGCAGTTACTCGGGACTAGCATCCTACAATGAGCAGTTCTTC
TRBD1	TRBV29-1	TRBJ2-7	-	CSVDRDGPTSEQYF	TGCAGCGTAGACAGGGATGGCCCCACTTCCGAGCAGTACTTC
-	TRBV5-1	TRBJ1-1	-	CASSSYYDSPDTEAFF	TGCGCCAGCAGCTCATACTACGACAGTCCGGACACTGAAGCTTTCTTT